One and the same sample provided the 20 T cell receptor beta chains below, sequenced in a study of blood T cells in healthy people across ages (dated by TCRdb to about 2015). Library preparation was by 5' RACE. The reads were generated on an Illumina HiSeq 2500. A second 7 to 11 cycle PCR used a sample-barcoded 5' primer and a J-beta primer mix. TCRdb passed the public sequencing reads through fastp at Q25 and MiXCR, retaining productive beta sequences. For every CDR3 protein sequence, its rows merge into one entry that carries the most common genes and DNA. The sample table records some 290,000 distinct CDR3 sequences; roughly 27% of these occur just once. The ten most abundant clones make up 29% of the sample. The specimen sequenced was blood. The source is a woman in her seventies in good health.

V is TRBV7-3 and J is TRBJ2-1; D call uncertain. CDR1 is SGHTA and CDR2 is FQGTGA in the germline V gene. This CDR3 is 18 amino acids long. Trimming left V 8 bases short and J 0 bases short, with 23 bases between. The CDR3 DNA reads as TGTGCCAGCTCCCCCTCGCAGTCCCTCCTAAGCTCCTACAATGAGCAGTTCTTC. Translated, it gives CASSPSQSLLSSYNEQFF.

The chain is built from TRBV27 and TRBJ2-1; TRBD2 aligns across 11 bases. J gave up 5 bases and V 6 bases, and 6 bases lay outside the gene matches. The CDR3 totals 15 residues. Germline V lookup: CDR1 MNHEY, CDR2 SMNVEV (reference sequence). CDR3 residues: CASSRVAGGNNEQFF. The CDR3 region has the DNA TGTGCCAGCAGCCGGGTAGCGGGAGGGAACAATGAGCAGTTCTTC.

V is TRBV20-1 and J is TRBJ1-4; D is uncertain. CDR1 is DFQATT, CDR2 SNEGSKA, per germline (reference sequence). V was cut by 1 base and J by 7 bases, with 10 bases left in between. The CDR3 has 13 residues. The CDR3: CSARGDRSEKLFF. In DNA form, the CDR3 reads TGCAGTGCTAGAGGAGATAGGAGTGAAAAACTGTTTTTT.

Worth noting for this clonotype: One end of the junction is discordant with germline, which a read error may explain. The V call is TRBV11-2, the J call TRBJ1-2, with D possibly TRBD1 on 6 matching bases. Germline V gene data show CDR1 as SGHAT and CDR2 as FQNNGV. The CDR3 runs to 14 residues. CDR3 DNA: TGTGCCAGCAGCCCGACAGGTAGAAACGATGGCTTCACCTTC. It is translated as CASSPTGRNDGFTF.

For this clonotype: The CDR3 does not close with the conserved phenylalanine or tryptophan, likely indicating a read error. The rearrangement joins TRBV12-3 or TRBV12-4 to TRBJ2-5, with 9 nucleotides matching TRBD2. The trim removed 6 bases at V and 11 bases at J, leaving 13 bases unmatched. The CDR3 covers 14 residues. CDR3 residues: CASSYRGRLAEQYL. The DNA for the CDR3 is TGTGCCAGCAGCTACCGGGGGAGACTAGCGGAGCAGTACTTA.

V is TRBV5-1 and J is TRBJ2-5; D gene unclear. The CDR3 extends over 12 amino acids. The V and J ends lost 4 bases and 2 bases respectively, with 6 bases between them. Germline loops: CDR1 SGHRS, CDR2 YFSETQ. In nucleotides, the CDR3 is TGCGCCAGCAGCAACCCTCAAGAGACCCAGTACTTC. Translation gives CASSNPQETQYF.

This clonotype has a handful of counts. V and J are TRBV7-3 and TRBJ1-3; D remains ambiguous. CDR1 SGHTA and CDR2 FQGTGA come from the germline V gene. The CDR3 totals 11 residues. This chain's CDR3 is CAALSGNTIYF. DNA of the CDR3: TGTGCAGCGCTCTCTGGAAACACCATATATTTT.

V gene TRBV18 combines with J gene TRBJ1-2; D call uncertain. Trimming pared 5 bases from V and 2 bases from J, leaving 6 bases between. Germline-derived CDR1 and CDR2 are KGHSH and LQKENI. This CDR3 is 12 amino acids long. The CDR3 loop is CASSERNYGYTF. The DNA of the CDR3 is TGTGCCAGCTCAGAGCGAAACTATGGCTACACCTTC. Together with reference TRBV18 and TRBJ1-2, the CDR3 gives the full variable domain: NAGVMQNPRHLVRRRGQEARLRCSPMKGHSHVYWYRQLPEEGLKFMVYLQKENIIDESGMPKERFSAEFPKEGPSILRIQQVVRGDSAAYFCASSERNYGYTFGSGTRLTVV.

In its sample, this clonotype was seen a few times. The chain is built from TRBV6-5 and TRBJ1-5, with TRBD1 matching 8 bases. CDR1 is MNHEY and CDR2 is SVGAGI in the germline V gene. The CDR3 has 15 amino acids. J was trimmed by 2 bases and V by 5 bases; bases with no gene match: 5. This chain's CDR3 is CASSTTGVGNQPQHF. The CDR3, as DNA: TGTGCCAGCAGTACGACAGGGGTGGGCAATCAGCCCCAGCATTTT.

This clonotype was picked up a small number of times. The chain uses TRBV6-5 and TRBJ2-7; D is possibly TRBD2 (6 bases). With 8 bases removed from V and 4 bases from J, the gap between germline ends came to 12 bases. This CDR3 has 12 residues. Per the germline V gene, CDR1 is MNHEY and CDR2 is SVGAGI. The CDR3 region has the DNA TGTGCCAGCGGCCTGACTAGGTACGAGCAGTACTTC. It encodes CASGLTRYEQYF.

There are a few counts of this clonotype. V usage is TRBV18 and J usage is TRBJ2-5, with TRBD2 matching 12 bases. The CDR3 extends over 17 amino acids. Per the germline V gene, CDR1 is KGHSH and CDR2 is LQKENI. V was clipped by 4 bases and J by 0 bases; unmatched bases: 6. The CDR3 protein is CASSRLAGGYDQETQYF. The CDR3 DNA follows: TGTGCCAGCTCACGCCTAGCGGGAGGGTATGACCAAGAGACCCAGTACTTC.

A few counts support this clonotype. The chain couples TRBV6-5 to TRBJ2-3, with D possibly matching TRBD2 (5 bases). The CDR3 extends over 15 amino acids. The V gene lost 6 bases and the J gene lost 4 bases, with 17 bases spanning the gap. Germline V lookup: CDR1 MNHEY, CDR2 SVGAGI. CDR3 sequence: CASRNLLGNADTQYF. In nucleotides, the CDR3 is TGTGCCAGCAGGAACTTACTAGGAAACGCAGATACGCAGTATTTT.

In regard to this clonotype: The junction differs from germline at one of its ends, possibly a read error. V gene TRBV20-1 combines with J gene TRBJ2-5, with a weak D call TRBD2 (6 bases). CDR3 length equals 13 residues. Per the germline V gene, CDR1 is DFQATT and CDR2 is SNEGSKA (reference sequence). CDR3 protein: CSAGGGYQETQYF. The CDR3 DNA follows: TGTAGTGCTGGGGGAGGTTACCAAGAGACCCAGTACTTC.

The table lists this clonotype with a few counts. The chain couples TRBV2 to TRBJ2-5, with no clear D. The assigned J gene may be wrong: the sequence end matches TRBJ2-7 better. Germline lookup yields CDR1 SNHLY and CDR2 FYNNEI. This CDR3 spans 11 amino acids. CDR3 protein: CASSEMYEQYF. CDR3 sequence (DNA): TGTGCCAGCAGTGAAATGTACGAGCAGTACTTC.

The chain uses TRBV20-1 and TRBJ2-7, with D unclear. With the DNA end fitting TRBJ2-1 better, the J assignment may be wrong. Germline V gives CDR1 DFQATT, CDR2 SNEGSKA (reference sequence). The CDR3 consists of 15 residues. In DNA, the CDR3 is TGCAGTGCTGGCCTTAGGAGCCGGAGTTTCAATGAGCAGTTCTTC. It is translated as CSAGLRSRSFNEQFF.

This clonotype was picked up many times. This chain joins TRBV7-2 and TRBJ2-1; D is undetermined. V lost 5 bases, J lost 5 bases, and 7 bases lay in between. CDR3 length: 12 amino acids. Germline lookup yields CDR1 SGHTA and CDR2 FQGNSA. The CDR3 DNA is TGTGCCAGCAGCCCGGTGAACAATGAGCAGTTCTTC. Its protein product is CASSPVNNEQFF.

The chain recombines TRBV29-1 with TRBJ2-1; maybe TRBD1 (5 bases). This CDR3 contains 13 residues. V was shortened by 6 bases and J by 3 bases, with 12 bases between the two germline ends. From germline, CDR1 is SQVTM and CDR2 ANQGSEA. Here the CDR3 reads CSVAIDSYNEQFF. The CDR3 DNA is TGCAGCGTCGCGATCGACAGCTACAATGAGCAGTTCTTC.

This clonotype was found many times. V gene TRBV10-3 combines with J gene TRBJ2-5; D is possibly TRBD2 (6 bases). The DNA end lines up better with TRBJ2-7; the J call may be wrong. The germline V gene has CDR1 ENHRY and CDR2 SYGVKD. The CDR3 is 14 amino acids. The CDR3 nucleotides read TGTGCCATCAGTGAAGGTAATAGCGGCTACGAGCAGTACTTC. It specifies CAISEGNSGYEQYF.

Comments on this clonotype: A much larger clone lies one base from this, so it may be a read error. J is TRBJ2-5 and V is TRBV20-1; 8 nucleotides line up with TRBD1. CDR3 length: 11 amino acids. J was trimmed by 4 bases and V by 6 bases; bases with no gene match: 1. CDR1 DFQATT and CDR2 SNEGSKA come from the germline V gene (reference sequence). The CDR3 is CSAGQGETQYF. The CDR3 DNA is TGCAGTGCCGGACAGGGAGAGACCCAGTACTTC.

This clonotype was seen more than once but under ten times. This sequence joins TRBV4-1 and TRBJ2-7; 9 nucleotides align to TRBD1. CDR3 size: 16 residues. Germline trimming cut 4 bases from V and 5 bases from J; bases unmatched to any gene: 12. CDR1 MGHRA and CDR2 YSYEKL come from the germline V gene. The CDR3 coding sequence is TGCGCCAGCAGCCGAATGGGGAAGGGACAGGGCGACGAGCAGTACTTC. It yields the protein CASSRMGKGQGDEQYF.